This TCR beta chain was profiled in a study of cytomegalovirus exposure and HLA in healthy donors. With V trimmed by 5 bases and J by 5 bases, 8 bases remained unmatched. Germline assignment: CDR1 MRHNA and CDR2 SNTAGT. This CDR3 comprises 15 residues. Primers: 60 Vbeta forward and 13 Jbeta reverse. Measured with immunoSEQ multiplex PCR; TCRdb has only the in-frame clones, and not every one. The data contain roughly 69,000 clones, 73% of them singletons. This clone appeared a single time. The clonotype comes from a man aged 50-59 years in good health and CMV-seronegative. The specimen was PBMCs. The V gene is TRBV6-4, the J gene TRBJ2-1, with TRBD2 matching over 8 bases. The CDR3 coding sequence is TGTGCCAGCAGTAGAGACGGGGGGGCTGACAATGAGCAGTTCTTC. It encodes CASSRDGGADNEQFF.